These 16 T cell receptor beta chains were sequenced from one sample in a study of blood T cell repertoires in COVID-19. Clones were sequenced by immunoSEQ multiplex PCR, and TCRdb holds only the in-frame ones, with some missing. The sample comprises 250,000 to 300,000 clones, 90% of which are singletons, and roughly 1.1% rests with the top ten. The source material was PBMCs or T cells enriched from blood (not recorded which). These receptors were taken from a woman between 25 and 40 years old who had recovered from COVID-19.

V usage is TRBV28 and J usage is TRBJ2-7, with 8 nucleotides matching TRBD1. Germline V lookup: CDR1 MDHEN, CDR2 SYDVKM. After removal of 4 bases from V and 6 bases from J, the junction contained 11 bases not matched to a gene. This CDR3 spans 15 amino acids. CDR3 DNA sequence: TGTGCCAGCAGTTCCCACACTACAGGGGGGATCGAGCAGTACTTC. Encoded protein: CASSSHTTGGIEQYF. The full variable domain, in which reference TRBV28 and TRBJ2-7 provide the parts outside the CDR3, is DVKVTQSSRYLVKRTGEKVFLECVQDMDHENMFWYRQDPGLGLRLIYFSYDVKMKEKGDIPEGYSVSREKKERFSLILESASTNQTSMYLCASSSHTTGGIEQYFGPGTRLTVT.

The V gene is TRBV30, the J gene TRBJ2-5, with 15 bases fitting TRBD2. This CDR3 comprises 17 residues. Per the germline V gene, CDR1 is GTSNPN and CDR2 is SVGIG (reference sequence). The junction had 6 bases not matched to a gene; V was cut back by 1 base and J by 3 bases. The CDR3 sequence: CAWSAGLAGGLKETQYF. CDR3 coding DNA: TGTGCCTGGAGTGCGGGACTAGCGGGAGGTTTAAAAGAGACCCAGTACTTC.

The DNA of the CDR3 is TGTGCCAGCAGCAGAGGACAGGGGGTAAACACTGAAGCTTTCTTT. This encodes CASSRGQGVNTEAFF. The chain is built from TRBV6-6 and TRBJ1-1; TRBD1 matches 10 bases. This CDR3 comprises 15 residues. CDR1 MNHNY and CDR2 SVGAGI come from the germline V gene (reference sequence). Losses at the gene ends were 6 bases for V and 2 bases for J; bases not matched to a gene: 6.

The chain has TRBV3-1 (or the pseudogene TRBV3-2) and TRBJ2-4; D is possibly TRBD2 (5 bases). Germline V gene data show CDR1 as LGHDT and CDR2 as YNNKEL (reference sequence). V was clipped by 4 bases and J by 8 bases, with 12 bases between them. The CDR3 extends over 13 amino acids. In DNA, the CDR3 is TGTGCCAGCAGCCTTGCGGGTATGGACATTCAGTACTTC. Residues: CASSLAGMDIQYF.

CDR3 DNA sequence: TGCGCCAGCAGCTTGGACAGGGTCCGCGGAAACACCATATATTTT. It specifies CASSLDRVRGNTIYF. J is TRBJ1-3 and V is TRBV5-1; tentative D call: TRBD1 (6 bases). CDR3 length: 15 amino acids. V was trimmed by 0 bases and J by 4 bases, leaving 11 bases between them. Looked up from germline, CDR1 is SGHRS and CDR2 is YFSETQ.

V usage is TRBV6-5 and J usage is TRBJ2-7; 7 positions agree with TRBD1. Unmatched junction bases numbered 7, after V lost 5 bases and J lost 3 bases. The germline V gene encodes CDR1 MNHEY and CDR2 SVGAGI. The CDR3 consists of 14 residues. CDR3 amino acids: CASSLTGDSYEQYF. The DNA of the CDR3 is TGTGCCAGCAGTCTAACAGGGGACAGCTACGAGCAGTACTTC.

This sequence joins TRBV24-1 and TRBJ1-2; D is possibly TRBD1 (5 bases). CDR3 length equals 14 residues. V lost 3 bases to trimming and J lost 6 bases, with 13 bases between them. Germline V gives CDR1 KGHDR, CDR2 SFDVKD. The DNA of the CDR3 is TGTGCCACCAGTGATAATCGCAGGGTTCATGGCTACACCTTC. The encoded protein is CATSDNRRVHGYTF.

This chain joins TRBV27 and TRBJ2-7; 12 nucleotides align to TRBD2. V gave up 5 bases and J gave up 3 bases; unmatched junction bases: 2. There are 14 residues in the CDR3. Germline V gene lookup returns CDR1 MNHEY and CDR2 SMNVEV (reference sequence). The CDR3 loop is CASSKGLAGYEQYF. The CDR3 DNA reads TGTGCCAGCAGTAAGGGACTAGCGGGCTACGAGCAGTACTTC.

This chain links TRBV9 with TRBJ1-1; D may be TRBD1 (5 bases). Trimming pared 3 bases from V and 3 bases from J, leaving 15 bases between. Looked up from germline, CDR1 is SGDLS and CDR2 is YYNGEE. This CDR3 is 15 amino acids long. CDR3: CASSGRGGVDTEAFF. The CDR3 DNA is TGTGCCAGCAGCGGTCGGGGCGGGGTAGACACTGAAGCTTTCTTT. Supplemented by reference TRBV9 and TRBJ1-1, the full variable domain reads DSGVTQTPKHLITATGQRVTLRCSPRSGDLSVYWYQQSLDQGLQFLIQYYNGEERAKGNILERFSAQQFPDLHSELNLSSLELGDSALYFCASSGRGGVDTEAFFGQGTRLTVV.

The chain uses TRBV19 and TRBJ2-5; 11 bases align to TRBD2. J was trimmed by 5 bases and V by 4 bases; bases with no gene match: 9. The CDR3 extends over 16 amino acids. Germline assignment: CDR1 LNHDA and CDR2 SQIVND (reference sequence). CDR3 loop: CASSKLAGGPVETQYF. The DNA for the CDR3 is TGTGCCAGTAGTAAATTAGCGGGAGGGCCAGTTGAGACCCAGTACTTC.

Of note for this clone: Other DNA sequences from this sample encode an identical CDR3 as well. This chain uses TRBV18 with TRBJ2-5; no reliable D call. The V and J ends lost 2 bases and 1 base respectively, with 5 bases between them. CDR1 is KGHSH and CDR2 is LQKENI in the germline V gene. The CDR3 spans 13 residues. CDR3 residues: CASSPGSQETQYF. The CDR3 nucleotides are TGTGCCAGCTCACCAGGCAGCCAAGAGACCCAGTACTTC.

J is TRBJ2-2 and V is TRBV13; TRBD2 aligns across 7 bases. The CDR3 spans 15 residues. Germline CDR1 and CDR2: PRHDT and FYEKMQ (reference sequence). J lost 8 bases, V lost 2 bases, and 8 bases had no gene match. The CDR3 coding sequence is TGTGCCAGCAGCTTAAGAACGGGAGGAGGTGGGGAGCTGTTTTTT. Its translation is CASSLRTGGGGELFF.

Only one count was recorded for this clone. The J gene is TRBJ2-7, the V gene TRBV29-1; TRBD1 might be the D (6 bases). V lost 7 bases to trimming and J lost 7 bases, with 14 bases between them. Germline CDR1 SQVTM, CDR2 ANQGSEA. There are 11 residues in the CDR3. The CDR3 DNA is TGCAGCGCTGGGGGCCAAGGGGAGCAGTACTTC. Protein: CSAGGQGEQYF.

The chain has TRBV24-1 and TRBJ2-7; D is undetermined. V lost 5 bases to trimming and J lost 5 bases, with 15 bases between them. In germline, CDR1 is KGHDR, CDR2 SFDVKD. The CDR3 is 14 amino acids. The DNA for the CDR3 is TGTGCCACCAGTGCCAAGCTGTCGAGCAACGAGCAGTACTTC. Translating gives CATSAKLSSNEQYF.

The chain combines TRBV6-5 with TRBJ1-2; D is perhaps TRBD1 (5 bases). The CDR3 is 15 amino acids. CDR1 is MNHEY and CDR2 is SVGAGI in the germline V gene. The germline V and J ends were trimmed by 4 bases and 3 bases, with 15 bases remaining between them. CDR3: CASSSLKDTYYGYTF. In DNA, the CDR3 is TGTGCCAGCAGTTCTCTAAAGGACACCTACTATGGCTACACCTTC.

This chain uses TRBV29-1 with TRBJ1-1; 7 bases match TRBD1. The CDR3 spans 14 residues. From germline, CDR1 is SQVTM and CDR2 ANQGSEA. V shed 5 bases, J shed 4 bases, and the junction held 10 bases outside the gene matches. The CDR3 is CSVRQQGRGTEAFF. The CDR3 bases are TGCAGCGTTCGCCAACAGGGGCGGGGCACTGAAGCTTTCTTT.